This T cell receptor (beta chain) was captured in a study of blood T cell repertoires in COVID-19. Study-level information: Donors in the United States, Italy and Spain gave samples during acute or convalescent COVID-19.

Germline CDR1 reads SGHRS; CDR2 reads YFSETQ. The length of the CDR3 is 14 residues. V lost 4 bases and J lost 5, with 12 bases in between. This clone turned up a few times. Under the authors' procedure: Amplification from reference gene primers served as the basis for estimated nucleated cell counts. Sequenced by immunoSEQ multiplex PCR; TCRdb stores in-frame clones only, minus some. V and J calls and clone size are copied from that table; D and trimming were computed from the DNA. Altogether under 250,000 clones are present, 84% being singletons, with the ten largest covering under 2%. This receptor was identified in a man aged 60 to 69 who had recovered from COVID-19. This chain links TRBV5-1 with TRBJ2-2; possibly TRBD1 for D (5 bases). The source material was PBMCs or T cells enriched from blood (not recorded which). For the CDR3, the DNA is TGCGCCAGCAGCAAGACAGAAGGAACCGGGGAGCTGTTTTTT. Protein: CASSKTEGTGELFF.